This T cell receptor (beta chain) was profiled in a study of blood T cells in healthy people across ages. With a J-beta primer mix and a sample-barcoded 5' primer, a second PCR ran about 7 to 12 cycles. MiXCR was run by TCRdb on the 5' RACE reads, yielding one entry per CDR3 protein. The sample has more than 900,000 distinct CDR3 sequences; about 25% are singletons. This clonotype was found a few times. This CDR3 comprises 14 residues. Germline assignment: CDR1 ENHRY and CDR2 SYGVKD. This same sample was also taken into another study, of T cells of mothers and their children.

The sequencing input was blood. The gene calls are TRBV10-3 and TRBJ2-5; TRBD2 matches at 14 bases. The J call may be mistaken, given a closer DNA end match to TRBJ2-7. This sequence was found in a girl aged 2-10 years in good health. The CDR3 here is CAIGLAGGDYEQYF. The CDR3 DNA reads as TGTGCCATAGGACTAGCGGGAGGCGACTACGAGCAGTACTTC.